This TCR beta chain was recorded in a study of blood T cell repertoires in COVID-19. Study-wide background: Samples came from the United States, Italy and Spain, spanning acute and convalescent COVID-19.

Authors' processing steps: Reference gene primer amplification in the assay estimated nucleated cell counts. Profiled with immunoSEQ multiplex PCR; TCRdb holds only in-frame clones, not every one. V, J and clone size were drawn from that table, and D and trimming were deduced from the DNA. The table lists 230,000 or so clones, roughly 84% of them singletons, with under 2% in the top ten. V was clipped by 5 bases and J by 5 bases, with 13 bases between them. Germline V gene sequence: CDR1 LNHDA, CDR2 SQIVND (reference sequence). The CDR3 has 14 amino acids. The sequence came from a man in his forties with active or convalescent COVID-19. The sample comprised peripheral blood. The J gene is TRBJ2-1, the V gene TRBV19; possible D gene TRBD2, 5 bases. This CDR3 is CASSVSGRDNEQFF. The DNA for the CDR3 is TGTGCCAGTAGTGTCAGCGGCCGGGACAATGAGCAGTTCTTC. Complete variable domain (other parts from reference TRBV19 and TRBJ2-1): DGGITQSPKYLFRKEGQNVTLSCEQNLNHDAMYWYRQDPGQGLRLIYYSQIVNDFQKGDIAEGYSVSREKKESFPLTVTSAQKNPTAFYLCASSVSGRDNEQFFGPGTRLTVL.